The rows below give T cell receptor beta chains drawn from one sample of a study of blood T cells in healthy people across ages. TCRdb redid the calling of the 5' RACE reads with MiXCR, one entry per CDR3 protein. The profile shows 1.5 million to 2 million distinct CDR3 sequences, around 48% of them singletons. Sequencing was carried out using blood. The receptors come from a woman between 40 and 55 years old in good health. The conserved cysteine and the conserved F or W are not part of the CDR3 here. Each record gives: J gene, V gene, CDR3 protein.

TRBJ2-3 TRBV7-2 ASSLGGFTQY
TRBJ2-5 TRBV6-2/TRBV6-3 ASSYSILSVYQETQY
TRBJ1-5 TRBV27 ASSLYSGGLNQPQH
TRBJ2-3 TRBV18 ASALRTDTQY
TRBJ1-1 TRBV3-1 ASSQGTGVGKAF
TRBJ2-1 TRBV28 ASSSPGTHNEQF
TRBJ2-3 TRBV29-1 SERGDRVDTQY
TRBJ2-1 TRBV5-1 ASSHRTSGDKLYNEQF
TRBJ1-2 TRBV6-5 ASSYSRQGGSYGYT
TRBJ1-5 TRBV5-5 ASSVVPAINSNQPQH
TRBJ2-7 TRBV6-5 ASSSFRGGPHYEQY
TRBJ1-4 TRBV4-1 ASTLLPGTGNEKLF
TRBJ2-7 TRBV4-1 ASSQVMGDPYEQY
TRBJ2-1 TRBV18 ASSPKTSGGPSSYNEQF
TRBJ2-3 TRBV20-1 SASPTSPQY
- TRBV7-2 ASSSQGGEETQY
TRBJ2-3 TRBV13 ASSFPGAVLADTQY
TRBJ2-7 TRBV27 ASSRSGSYEQY
TRBJ2-1 TRBV6-1 ASSVKGVSSYNEQF
TRBJ1-2 TRBV9 ASSVVAGGVYGYT
TRBJ2-7 TRBV7-2 ASSSGTRGTYEQY
TRBJ2-4 TRBV28 ASRPPNWGLGQY
TRBJ2-7 TRBV20-1 SAPRQPSSYEQY
TRBJ2-5 TRBV14 ASSLWDQVEQY
TRBJ2-7 TRBV6-5 ASSTRKEQDYEQY
TRBJ2-4 TRBV20-1 SAEDRNIQY
TRBJ2-7 TRBV4-2 ASSQEWRGGYEQY
TRBJ2-3 TRBV4-2 ASSRETRDTQY
TRBJ2-1 TRBV7-8 ASSLGGALSYNEQF
TRBJ2-3 TRBV5-1 ASSDSGGALDTQY